This entry lists 3 T cell receptor beta chains sequenced from one sample in a study of T cell repertoires in cytomegalovirus infection. These TCRs' antigens remain unknown. One entry per CDR3 protein results from TCRdb running MiXCR on the reads. The sample contains some 800,000 distinct CDR3 sequences, around 29% of which appear only once. Sequenced here: cultured CD8+ T cells from PBMCs, sampled from culture after CMV antigen stimulation. Receptors originate from a human donor in good health (CMV status not recorded). Some clones in this sample may be carry-over from other donors' samples.

The chain combines TRBV19 with TRBJ1-1; D is unresolved. The germline V and J ends were trimmed by 5 bases and 1 base, with 14 bases remaining between them. Per the germline V gene, CDR1 is LNHDA and CDR2 is SQIVND (reference sequence). The length of the CDR3 is 15 residues. The CDR3 region is CASSGEVPGNTEAFF. The DNA for the CDR3 is TGTGCCAGTAGTGGTGAGGTCCCTGGGAACACTGAAGCTTTCTTT.

This clonotype was recorded at least ten times. The chain has TRBV7-6 and TRBJ2-1; D remains ambiguous. Trimming removed 0 bases at V and 10 bases at J, with 10 bases between. This CDR3 region has 13 residues. Germline-derived CDR1 and CDR2 are SGHVS and FNYEAQ. CDR3 sequence (DNA): TGTGCCAGCAGCTTAGCGGGTCTCGGGGAGCAGTTCTTC. Its translation: CASSLAGLGEQFF.

A few counts support this clonotype. J is TRBJ2-3 and V is TRBV6-6; 11 positions match TRBD1. V shed 2 bases and J 5 bases; nucleotides not matched to a gene: 3. From germline, CDR1 is MNHNY and CDR2 SVGAGI (reference sequence). The CDR3 spans 15 residues. For the CDR3, the DNA is TGTGCCAGCAGTTACGCGGGACAGGGGGGAGATACGCAGTATTTT. Its translation is CASSYAGQGGDTQYF.